This T cell receptor (beta chain) originates from a study of blood T cell repertoires in COVID-19 (dated by TCRdb to the early 2020s). In the study overall: Samples covering the acute and convalescent phases of COVID-19 were provided by collaborators in the United States, Italy and Spain. Deeply sampled blood TCRbeta repertoires from subjects exposed to, actively infected with, or recovered from COVID-19 were included in the dataset. The material from the prospective study consisted of cDNA or gDNA derived from T cells, B-cell-depleted T cells, or PBMCs. Samples came from the ongoing ImmuneRACE study (first 160 participants) plus 1,254 subjects from 6 global collaborators. Where available, HLA class I and class II types were taken from metadata supplied by the sample provider and were not determined by assay-based typing. The repertoires were released in a freely available public database meant as a resource for research on the immune response to SARS-CoV-2. A de-identified subject ID, COVID-19 status, age in years and sex were almost always included in the sample metadata.

In regard to this clone: What this receptor recognizes is not known. Base qualities are missing; no much larger clone stands one base away.

Study-wide conclusions, independent of this receptor: The amount of clinical and demographic metadata varied by source and participant and was provided uncurated.

TCRbeta CDR3 regions were amplified from genomic DNA by means of the immunoSEQ Assay, a bias-controlled multiplex PCR. In the paper's pipeline: The number of nucleated cells in each sample was estimated by amplification of reference gene primers within the assay. To quantify the absolute abundance of each unique TCRbeta CDR3 rearrangement, sequence reads were collapsed and filtered. Productive Simpson clonality was computed per sample as the square root of Simpson's diversity index over productive rearrangements. TCRdb stores this immuneACCESS table with in-frame sequences only. Part of the clones is absent; in the studies checked, under half of the shortfall reflects unresolved V genes, and no reason is known for the rest. V, J and clone size were drawn from that table, and D and trimming were deduced from the DNA. The sample table records hundreds of thousands of clones; 83% of these occur just once. Over 0.95% of the sample lies in the top ten.

One collaborating source in Seattle enrolled patients during active infection and followed them longitudinally through the course of disease. The collaborating institutions used their own protocols to collect whole blood in K2EDTA tubes. Collaborator samples were shipped for TCRbeta analysis as frozen whole blood, isolated PBMCs, or DNA extracted from either sample type. CDR1 SGHAT and CDR2 FQNNGV were looked up in the germline V gene. The CDR3 starts with the cysteine, ends with the phenylalanine, and has 16 residues. The sequence is cut down to CDR3 DNA, 48 bases in frame from base 1. Between the V and J ends, shortened by 2 bases and 0 bases respectively, the junction contains 13 bases.

The sequenced material came from peripheral blood. The chain was built from TRBV11-2 and TRBJ1-1; no D gene is confidently identified. The clonotype comes from a woman aged 25 to 39 with COVID-19, enrolled during active disease. The bases read TGTGCCAGCAGCTTAAGGACTCAAGGAGTGAACACTGAAGCTTTCTTT. It translates as CASSLRTQGVNTEAFF. The full variable domain, completed from the reference TRBV11-2 and TRBJ1-1 proteins outside the CDR3, reads EAGVAQSPRYKIIEKRQSVAFWCNPISGHATLYWYQQILGQGPKLLIQFQNNGVVDDSQLPKDRFSAERLKGVDSTLKIQPAKLEDSAVYLCASSLRTQGVNTEAFFGQGTRLTVV.